The TCR beta chain under discussion was sequenced for a study of synovial regulatory T cells in juvenile arthritis (dated by TCRdb to between 2014 and 2016). With respect to the entire study: Among the sequenced patients, a few were classified as therapy-naive, methotrexate plus infliximab was given to one, methotrexate was given to roughly 6, and treatment information was unavailable for one. TCR repertoire comparisons included Treg and Teff subsets from 10 or so JIA patients with active disease. The study compared TCRbeta CDR3 repertoires of blood iaTreg cells, other blood Treg cells and synovial fluid Treg cells from matched patient samples. Effector T cell subsets were also sequenced in the study cohort for comparisons, but only blood and synovial fluid Treg cells are covered by the Treg dataset alone. Points the paper makes about the study in general: TCR diversity was lower in blood iaTreg cells than in other blood Treg cells, which is consistent with antigen-driven expansion. iaTreg TCR repertoires were largely private across patients and partially overlapped with synovial Teff and blood CPL repertoires. More CDR3 sequences were shared by synovial Treg cells with iaTreg cells than with other blood Treg cells, and a closer relation was confirmed by Chao-Jaccard similarity.

The donors for the TCR repertoire analysis were approximately 11 juvenile idiopathic arthritis patients with active disease who had not reached inactive disease, of whom 3 were polyarticular and 8 were oligoarticular. The TCR-sequenced patients had a median age of about 12 years (range 2.4-22.9) and median disease duration of approximately seven years (range 0.2-19.1). Samples for TCR repertoire analysis were collected at two centres in Italy. Peripheral blood mononuclear cells were separated using a Histopaque-1077 density gradient and frozen in about 90% FCS with 10% DMSO. CDR1 and CDR2, looked up from the germline V gene, are SGHDT and YYEEEE. From cysteine to phenylalanine, the CDR3 is 12 amino acids long. DNA for this receptor is not on file. For this clone: The target of this receptor is not known.

Libraries were constructed by the immunoSEQ multiplex PCR assay. Adaptive Biotechnologies carried out the TCRbeta CDR3 sequencing. The authors' analysis ran thus. To assess repertoire similarity, the researchers used the Chao-modified Jaccard index along with median clonotype overlap taken from 200 random subsamples at equal sample size. Similarity analyses were performed using either productive nucleotide sequences or in silico-translated amino acid sequences. To compare repertoires, the researchers applied hierarchical clustering with single linkage as well as t-SNE, based on Chao-modified Jaccard distances. After normalising for sample size, the researchers measured repertoire diversity with the Renyi index across a range of alpha values. TCRdb provides this immuneACCESS table in a form limited to in-frame rearrangements. Some clones are lacking; in checked studies, under half of them reflect an unresolved V gene, and why the rest are absent is not known. From that table come the V and J calls and clone size; the DNA was used to work out D and trimming. In this sample's table one finds 7,000 to 8,000 clones. Roughly 1.7% of the sample comes from the top ten.

The source is a donor younger than 30 with juvenile idiopathic arthritis. The sample consisted of Treg cells from blood. The cell subset or site label for this specimen denotes: remaining (HLA-DR-negative) circulating blood Treg cells. The sequence joins TRBV5-6 to TRBJ2-5. The CDR3 sequence is CASSGFTETQYF.